This section outlines one TCR beta chain sequence together with its context. Sequencing was performed with immunoSEQ multiplex PCR; in TCRdb, only in-frame clones are kept and a portion is missing. The table records more than 150,000 clones, roughly four fifths of them present only once. Trimming cost V 6 bases and J 2 bases; bases outside gene matches: 4. The CDR3 totals 13 residues. Germline assignment: CDR1 SQVTM and CDR2 ANQGSEA. This specimen belongs to a study of blood T cell repertoires in COVID-19. For the study at large: T cells, B-cell-depleted T cells, or PBMCs supplied cDNA or gDNA.

The sequenced material came from peripheral blood. This receptor was taken from a woman aged 25 to 39 with acute or convalescent COVID-19. The chain has TRBV29-1 and TRBJ2-7, with 10 positions matching TRBD1. The CDR3 region has the DNA TGCAGCGTGTCCGGGACAGGGGCCTACGAGCAGTACTTC. Translated: CSVSGTGAYEQYF.